The next 17 T cell receptor beta chains were all read from a single sample in a study of a mutant IDH1 vaccine in newly diagnosed glioma. No antigen is known for these receptors. The protocol was immunoSEQ multiplex PCR, while the TCRdb copy is restricted to in-frame clones and leaves out a portion. The top ten clones hold roughly 8.8% of a sample with roughly 32,000 clones, 79% of them seen once. The sample's time point: week 35, safety follow-up. Topical imiquimod was applied with each vaccine dose, which held 300 ug of mutant IDH1 20-mer peptide. Sample: PBMCs, taken from a glioma patient whose treatment included an IDH1 peptide vaccine. All receptors derive from a woman in her twenties or thirties with glioma. Some clones in this sample may be carry-over from other donors' samples.

There are a few counts of this clone. This rearrangement joins TRBV2 to TRBJ1-5; 10 positions agree with TRBD1. This CDR3 comprises 17 residues. J lost 0 bases, V lost 2 bases, and 4 bases had no gene match. Germline values: CDR1 SNHLY, CDR2 FYNNEI. CDR3 amino acids: CASSEKGQGRSNQPQHF. CDR3 bases: TGTGCCAGCAGTGAAAAGGGACAGGGGCGTAGCAATCAGCCCCAGCATTTT.

The V and J genes are TRBV19 and TRBJ1-2; D call uncertain. The CDR3 spans 12 residues. Between the trimmed V and J ends, which lost 5 bases and 4 bases, there was a span of 8 bases. From germline, CDR1 is LNHDA and CDR2 SQIVND (reference sequence). The CDR3 region is CASSGSLYGYTF. The CDR3 coding sequence is TGTGCCAGTAGTGGGAGCCTCTATGGCTACACCTTC.

The rearrangement joins TRBV29-1 to TRBJ2-7, with D possibly TRBD2 on 6 matching bases. Trimming removed 4 bases at V and 7 bases at J, with 20 bases between. CDR1 SQVTM and CDR2 ANQGSEA come from the germline V gene. The CDR3 extends over 14 amino acids. DNA for the CDR3: TGCAGCGTTGTCCCCGGGACTTCCGTGGGGGAGCAGTACTTC. It codes for CSVVPGTSVGEQYF.

This chain links TRBV6-1 with TRBJ2-1; D remains ambiguous. V dropped 8 bases and J dropped 9 bases, with 14 bases sitting between them. The CDR3 runs 12 residues. Germline-derived CDR1 and CDR2 are MNHNS and SASEGT. DNA for the CDR3: TGTGCCAGCTCGTACCTTAACGCTGAGCAGTTCTTC. Its translation: CASSYLNAEQFF.

This clone was seen more than once but under ten times. This chain joins TRBV29-1 and TRBJ1-5; maybe TRBD1 (5 bases). CDR1 and CDR2 from the germline V gene are SQVTM and ANQGSEA. This CDR3 has 13 residues. Trimming stripped 4 bases from V and 4 bases from J, with 11 bases between. CDR3 residues: CSVVMGPNQPQHF. CDR3 nucleotide sequence: TGCAGCGTTGTAATGGGACCTAATCAGCCCCAGCATTTT.

The genes are TRBV6-4 and TRBJ2-3; TRBD1 is a possible D gene (6 bases). Trimming removed 5 bases at V and 2 bases at J, with 11 bases between. There are 14 residues in the CDR3. In germline, CDR1 is MRHNA, CDR2 SNTAGT. The CDR3, as DNA: TGTGCCAGCAGTCCACAGGGTTTCACAGATACGCAGTATTTT. Its translation is CASSPQGFTDTQYF.

The CDR3 loop reads CASSEGLTNEKLFF. For the CDR3, the DNA is TGTGCCAGCAGTGAAGGGTTGACTAATGAAAAACTGTTTTTT. This chain uses TRBV2 with TRBJ1-4; D is ambiguous. The CDR3 has 14 amino acids. Trimming shortened V by 1 base and J by 2 bases, and 5 bases separated the two germline ends. Per germline, CDR1 SNHLY and CDR2 FYNNEI.

The rearrangement joins TRBV4-1 to TRBJ2-4; possibly TRBD2 for D (6 bases). The CDR3 runs to 14 residues. CDR1 is MGHRA, CDR2 YSYEKL, per germline. The germline V and J ends were trimmed by 3 bases and 6 bases, with 12 bases remaining between them. The CDR3 DNA sequence: TGCGCCAGCAGCCAGATCACGGGGGTAAACATTCAGTACTTC. This encodes CASSQITGVNIQYF.

The CDR3 protein is CASSQGDGRGPPGTGELFF. The CDR3 nucleotides read TGCGCCAGCAGCCAAGGTGACGGCAGGGGGCCTCCCGGCACCGGGGAGCTGTTTTTT. This rearrangement joins TRBV4-1 to TRBJ2-2; 8 nucleotides agree with TRBD1. V lost 1 base, J lost 4 bases, and 14 bases stayed unmatched. The CDR3 runs to 19 residues. The germline CDR1 and CDR2 sequences are MGHRA and YSYEKL.

The chain uses TRBV29-1 and TRBJ2-7, with D maybe TRBD1 (6 bases). This CDR3 is 12 amino acids long. V dropped 6 bases and J dropped 5 bases, with 14 bases sitting between them. Germline CDR1 reads SQVTM; CDR2 reads ANQGSEA. CDR3 region: CSVLRGTNEQYF. The CDR3 coding sequence is TGCAGCGTACTCAGGGGTACCAACGAGCAGTACTTC.

The rearrangement links TRBV30 to TRBJ2-3; 8 nucleotides agree with TRBD1. This CDR3 is 14 amino acids long. Germline loops: CDR1 GTSNPN, CDR2 SVGIG (reference sequence). The ends lost 0 bases at V and 1 base at J; junction bases unmatched: 0. CDR3 region: CAWSVQGGTDTQYF. The CDR3 region has the DNA TGTGCCTGGAGTGTACAGGGGGGCACAGATACGCAGTATTTT.

The genes are TRBV7-9 and TRBJ2-7; 9 bases match TRBD1. In germline, CDR1 is SEHNR, CDR2 FQNEAQ (reference sequence). CDR3 length: 15 residues. V gave up 6 bases and J gave up 6 bases; unmatched junction bases: 12. The CDR3 reads CASRPGGTGLAEQYF. The CDR3 bases are TGTGCCAGCAGACCCGGCGGGACAGGGCTAGCCGAGCAGTACTTC.

The gene calls are TRBV15 and TRBJ2-1, with TRBD2 matching over 11 bases. Germline V gene data show CDR1 as LNHNV and CDR2 as YYDKDF (reference sequence). This CDR3 region has 15 residues. Unmatched junction bases numbered 4, after V lost 6 bases and J lost 3 bases. The CDR3 loop is CATSLTSGDYNEQFF. The CDR3 region has the DNA TGTGCCACCAGTTTGACTAGCGGGGACTACAATGAGCAGTTCTTC. The entire variable domain, with the rest obtained from reference TRBV15 and TRBJ2-1, is as follows: DAMVIQNPRYQVTQFGKPVTLSCSQTLNHNVMYWYQQKSSQAPKLLFHYYDKDFNNEADTPDNFQSRRPNTSFCFLDIRSPGLGDTAMYLCATSLTSGDYNEQFFGPGTRLTVL.

This clone was detected only once. This chain joins TRBV7-8 and TRBJ2-7, with a weak D call TRBD1 (5 bases). Germline CDR1 and CDR2: SGHVS and FQNEAQ. The CDR3 runs to 15 residues. Trimming shortened V by 2 bases and J by 2 bases, and 13 bases separated the two germline ends. The CDR3 region is CASSLQGLSPYEQYF. CDR3 DNA: TGTGCCAGCAGCTTACAGGGTTTGAGTCCCTACGAGCAGTACTTC.

This chain links TRBV6-5 with TRBJ2-1, with TRBD2 matching over 9 bases. Germline V gene data show CDR1 as MNHEY and CDR2 as SVGAGI. This CDR3 contains 14 residues. V trimming: 5 bases; J trimming: 10 bases; junction bases outside the gene matches: 9. The CDR3 sequence: CASSRLAGVGEQFF. The CDR3 DNA is TGTGCCAGCAGTAGATTAGCGGGAGTAGGAGAGCAGTTCTTC.

V gene TRBV27 combines with J gene TRBJ2-1, with D possibly matching TRBD2 (5 bases). The germline CDR1 and CDR2 sequences are MNHEY and SMNVEV (reference sequence). The ends were cut back, 8 bases at V and 0 bases at J, with 14 bases in the middle. This CDR3 region has 15 residues. CDR3 DNA sequence: TGTGCCAGCTCGCGAGGACTCCTCTCCTACAATGAGCAGTTCTTC. Protein sequence: CASSRGLLSYNEQFF.

J is TRBJ1-1 and V is TRBV5-6, with 7 nucleotides matching TRBD1. Germline V gives CDR1 SGHDT, CDR2 YYEEEE. The CDR3 runs to 13 residues. V trimming: 0 bases; J trimming: 9 bases; junction bases outside the gene matches: 5. The CDR3 protein is CASSLASTGQAFF. The DNA of the CDR3 is TGTGCCAGCAGCTTGGCATCGACAGGGCAAGCTTTCTTT.